The 5 T cell receptor beta chains presented below share a single source sample, sequenced in a study of tumor-infiltrating lymphocytes in localized non-small cell lung cancer. Assay: immunoSEQ multiplex PCR; the TCRdb copy retains only in-frame clones and omits some. The sample gives about 16,000 clones, approximately 71% of which show up once; approximately 6.5% is in the top ten. The specimen was lung tumor tissue. The receptors shown here come from a human donor with non-small cell lung cancer.

This clone qualifies as large (0.1 to 1%). The rearrangement joins TRBV30 to TRBJ1-5, with a weak D call TRBD1 (6 bases). The V gene lost 5 bases and the J gene lost 3 bases, with 14 bases spanning the gap. The germline gives CDR1 GTSNPN, CDR2 SVGIG (reference sequence). This CDR3 is 14 amino acids long. CDR3 bases: TGTGCCTGGGGTCAGGCAGGGGACAATCAGCCCCAGCATTTT. It translates to CAWGQAGDNQPQHF.

There are a few counts of this clone. The J gene is TRBJ1-1, the V gene TRBV30; D is possibly TRBD1 (5 bases). Trimming shortened V by 6 bases and J by 5 bases, and 13 bases separated the two germline ends. The CDR3 runs 12 residues. The germline V gene has CDR1 GTSNPN and CDR2 SVGIG (reference sequence). The CDR3 DNA follows: TGTGCCTGTCCCGGGGCAGCAACTGAAGCTTTCTTT. Translating it yields CACPGAATEAFF.

This clone is a singleton in its sample. CDR3 nucleotides: TGTGCCAGCAGCTTAGTCGGGGGGTCCTTCCAAGAGACCCAGTACTTC. Its protein product is CASSLVGGSFQETQYF. The chain joins TRBV7-2 to TRBJ2-5; 7 bases match TRBD2. The CDR3 runs to 16 residues. Germline CDR1 and CDR2: SGHTA and FQGNSA. After removal of 1 base from V and 1 base from J, the junction contained 6 bases not matched to a gene.

The chain carries TRBV27 and TRBJ2-1; 11 bases are shared with TRBD1. CDR1 is MNHEY, CDR2 SMNVEV, per germline (reference sequence). Trimming at V came to 0 bases and at J to 1 base, leaving 2 bases not matched to a gene. The CDR3 contains 17 residues. The CDR3 nucleotides read TGTGCCAGCAGTTTATCGGGACAGGGGGATTCCTACAATGAGCAGTTCTTC. Its translation: CASSLSGQGDSYNEQFF.

On this clone: A read error may explain this, as a much larger clone is one base away. The chain links TRBV7-3 to TRBJ1-1; unclear D gene. The CDR3 loop spans 13 amino acids. The ends were cut back, 5 bases at V and 1 base at J, with 8 bases in the middle. Germline-derived CDR1 and CDR2 are SGHTA and FQGTGA. CDR3 in DNA: TGTGCCAGCAGCCCCGGACGGAACACTGAAGCTTTCTTT. It codes for CASSPGRNTEAFF.